Listed below are T cell receptor beta chains from one sample, sequenced in a study of early stage breast cancer tumors. Here immunoSEQ multiplex PCR was the method, and the copy in TCRdb shows in-frame clones only, minus some. Here the sample spans around 71,000 clones, roughly 84% being singletons. Sequenced: blood. Receptors were obtained from a person in their sixties or seventies with breast cancer. Each CDR3 is given with its conserved first and last residue. The D gene is left open where the match is weak. Clone size is given for some rows only: seen once, a few or many times, or a class if the clone is expanded.

size: -
V: TRBV7-2
J: TRBJ1-2
D: -
DNA: TGTGCCAGCAGCTCGCGGGGCGGGGTCGAGGGCAACTATGGCTACACCTTC
CDR3: CASSSRGGVEGNYGYTF

size: -
V: TRBV7-2
J: TRBJ1-2
D: TRBD1
DNA: TGTGCCAGCAGCGTCAGGACAGGGGATGGCTACACCTTC
CDR3: CASSVRTGDGYTF

size: -
V: TRBV5-1
J: TRBJ2-3
D: -
DNA: TGCGCCAGCAGCCAACAGGGCACAGATACGCAGTATTTT
CDR3: CASSQQGTDTQYF

size: -
V: TRBV5-5
J: TRBJ1-6
D: -
DNA: TGTGCCAGCAGCTTGAGATTGGGAGTTGGGAATTCACCCCTCCACTTT
CDR3: CASSLRLGVGNSPLHF

size: -
V: TRBV9
J: TRBJ2-5
D: -
DNA: TGTGCCAGCTCCCAAGGGGCCGTGACCGGGACCCAGTACTTC
CDR3: CASSQGAVTGTQYF

size: few
V: TRBV7-9
J: TRBJ2-1
D: -
DNA: TGTGCCAGCAGCCCGGGATTTCCCAATGAGCAGTTCTTC
CDR3: CASSPGFPNEQFF

size: -
V: TRBV6-5
J: TRBJ1-1
D: TRBD1
DNA: TGTGCCAGCAGTAACCAAGGGACAGGGCCCACTGAAGCTTTCTTT
CDR3: CASSNQGTGPTEAFF

size: -
V: TRBV21-1
J: TRBJ2-7
D: -
DNA: TGTGCCAGACTTCTGGGGGAGTCCATCTTC
CDR3: CARLLGESIF

size: -
V: TRBV5-1
J: TRBJ2-7
D: -
DNA: TGCGCCAGCAGCTTGGCCCCGGGGGACCCTTCCTACGAGCAGTACTTC
CDR3: CASSLAPGDPSYEQYF

size: -
V: TRBV30
J: TRBJ2-7
D: -
DNA: TGTGCCTGGAGTCCCCTCCCCGGGGCCTCCTACGAGCAGTACTTC
CDR3: CAWSPLPGASYEQYF

size: -
V: TRBV9
J: TRBJ1-2
D: TRBD1
DNA: TGTGCCAGCAGCCCAGGACAGGGTATAGGAGGCTACACCTTC
CDR3: CASSPGQGIGGYTF

size: -
V: TRBV5-4
J: TRBJ2-7
D: -
DNA: TGTGCCAGCAGTCTTTCCGCGGGCGGCCGCGAGCAGTACTTC
CDR3: CASSLSAGGREQYF

size: -
V: TRBV6-5
J: TRBJ2-1
D: -
DNA: TGTGCCAGCAGTTCCCAGGGAGCCAAGCAGTTCTTC
CDR3: CASSSQGAKQFF

size: -
V: TRBV5-1
J: TRBJ2-3
D: -
DNA: TGCGCCAGCAGCTTGGATACAGATACGCAGTATTTT
CDR3: CASSLDTDTQYF

size: -
V: TRBV19
J: TRBJ2-3
D: -
DNA: TGTGCCAGTAGTACGGGAGCTACAGATACGCAGTATTTT
CDR3: CASSTGATDTQYF

size: -
V: TRBV10-1
J: TRBJ2-7
D: -
DNA: TGCGCCAGCGAGGTACAGGGTATTTACGAGCAGTACTTC
CDR3: CASEVQGIYEQYF

size: -
V: TRBV7-8
J: TRBJ2-3
D: -
DNA: TGTGCCAGCAGCTTAGCGCTCGACTACACAGATACGCAGTATTTT
CDR3: CASSLALDYTDTQYF

size: -
V: TRBV4-1
J: TRBJ2-5
D: -
DNA: TGCGCCAGCAGCCAAGAATTGGGAGACGGGCCACGGGGGACCCAGTACTTC
CDR3: CASSQELGDGPRGTQYF

size: -
V: TRBV7-9
J: TRBJ2-2
D: TRBD2
DNA: TGTGCCAGCAGCTTAAGCGGGGGGACGAACACCGGGGAGCTGTTTTTT
CDR3: CASSLSGGTNTGELFF

size: -
V: TRBV28
J: TRBJ2-5
D: -
DNA: TGTGCCAGCAGTTTCGTGACGGTAGGGGAGACCCAGTACTTC
CDR3: CASSFVTVGETQYF

size: -
V: TRBV28
J: TRBJ1-4
D: TRBD1
DNA: TGTGCCAGCGGAACAGGGGGCGCGGGTGAAAAACTGTTTTTT
CDR3: CASGTGGAGEKLFF

size: few
V: TRBV6-1
J: TRBJ1-4
D: -
DNA: TGTGCCAGCAGTGATAGTACAACGGCGTTATACGAAAAACTGTTTTTT
CDR3: CASSDSTTALYEKLFF

size: few
V: TRBV4-1
J: TRBJ1-1
D: -
DNA: TGCGCCAGCAGCCAGGAACAGATCGGCACTGAAGCTTTCTTT
CDR3: CASSQEQIGTEAFF

size: -
V: TRBV7-9
J: TRBJ2-7
D: -
DNA: TGTGCCAGCAGCTTGGCCCCTGGGTCCGACGAGCAGTACTTC
CDR3: CASSLAPGSDEQYF